This record covers a single TCR beta chain. Its antigen is as yet unknown. Germline V lookup: CDR1 SGHTS, CDR2 YDEGEE. CDR3 length: 15 amino acids. V lost 1 base and J lost 2, with 10 bases in between. PCR involved 60 Vbeta and 13 Jbeta primers. The repertoire was sequenced with immunoSEQ multiplex PCR; TCRdb's copy has only in-frame clones and lacks some. The table has roughly 250,000 clones, 75% to 85% seen once. The entry originates in a study of cytomegalovirus exposure and HLA in healthy donors. Study-wide results and caveats: When analyzed later, the rates of TCR association showed variation by HLA locus, with DRB1 the most and HLA-C the fewest. Per published reports, the classifier diagnosed cytomegalovirus status with high specificity and sensitivity. Earlier analysis looked at TCR beta V segments, and most were productive about 87% or about 30% of the time. As a later analysis showed, a missense DCLRE1C variant was linked to trimming of TCR beta V- and J-genes.

The sample comprised PBMCs. The sequence was collected from a girl aged 2 to 10 in good health and CMV-seronegative. V and J are TRBV5-8 and TRBJ2-1; possible D gene TRBD2, 7 bases. The CDR3 DNA reads as TGTGCCAGCAGCTTGAGGGGGGGGACCTACAATGAGCAGTTCTTC. Residues: CASSLRGGTYNEQFF.